This T cell receptor beta chain was captured in a study of cytomegalovirus exposure and HLA in healthy donors. Study-wide points: In an earlier analysis, most TCR beta V segments were productive about 87% or about 30% of the time. Sequencing depth across donors, presence/absence analyses assumed, was roughly uniform.

Both 60 Vbeta primers and 13 Jbeta primers went into the PCR. Here immunoSEQ multiplex PCR was the method, and the copy in TCRdb shows in-frame clones only, minus some. The data show 150,000 to 200,000 clones, nearly 80% seen once. This clone was observed once. Its antigen is undetermined. The CDR3 consists of 12 residues. Trimming took off 3 bases at V and 11 bases at J, with 14 bases between the two ends. The V gene's germline CDR1 is MNHEY and CDR2 SMNVEV (reference sequence). The V call is TRBV27, the J call TRBJ2-7; possible D gene TRBD2, 5 bases. The clonotype comes from a woman aged 40 to 50 in good health and CMV-seronegative. The material sequenced was PBMCs. DNA for the CDR3: TGTGCCAGCAGTTTTAGCCCTACGAGGGAGTACTTC. It specifies CASSFSPTREYF.